The 30 T cell receptor beta chains presented below share a single source sample, sequenced in a study of blood T cells in healthy people across ages. A J-beta primer mix and a sample-barcoded 5' primer were used in a second PCR of roughly 6 to 11 cycles. TCRdb re-derived calls from the 5' RACE reads in MiXCR, one entry per CDR3 protein. The sample consists of some 940,000 distinct CDR3 sequences, around 29% of them appearing once. These same records also appear under a second study, on T cells of mothers and their children.

The sequenced material came from blood. The receptors originated from a woman in her forties in good health.

As regards this clonotype: At one end the junction does not follow the germline gene, possibly because of a read error. The rearrangement links TRBV20-1 to TRBJ2-7; a weak D match, TRBD2 (6 bases). The CDR3 consists of 12 residues. Germline loops: CDR1 DFQATT, CDR2 SNEGSKA (reference sequence). The CDR3 nucleotides are TGCTGTGCTGCGGGATCCTCCTACGAGCAGTACTTC. Its protein product is CCAAGSSYEQYF.

Concerning this clonotype: This may arise from a read error, as a much more abundant clone is one base away. The rearrangement links TRBV10-3 to TRBJ2-4; TRBD2 agrees at 9 bases. Germline CDR1 and CDR2: ENHRY and SYGVKD. V lost 1 base to trimming and J lost 13 bases; unmatched junction nucleotides: 8. The CDR3 loop spans 14 amino acids. CDR3 amino acids: CAISEFPSGNEQYF. CDR3 coding DNA: TGTGCCATCAGTGAGTTCCCTAGCGGGAATGAGCAGTACTTC.

The CDR3 is CASTESDHTYNEQFF. The CDR3 nucleotides read TGTGCCAGCACCGAGTCAGACCACACCTACAATGAGCAGTTCTTC. This rearrangement joins TRBV7-9 to TRBJ2-1; no reliable D call. The CDR3 runs 15 residues. Germline assignment: CDR1 SEHNR and CDR2 FQNEAQ (reference sequence). Trimming cost V 7 bases and J 2 bases, with 15 bases left between them.

This clonotype was counted many times. V is TRBV6-5 and J is TRBJ1-2, with TRBD1 identical over 10 bases. Germline trimming cut 5 bases from V and 0 bases from J; bases unmatched to any gene: 6. CDR1 MNHEY and CDR2 SVGAGI come from the germline V gene. The CDR3 sequence is 16 residues long. This CDR3 reads CASSPTGGTANYGYTF. CDR3 nucleotide sequence: TGTGCCAGCAGTCCGACAGGGGGCACGGCTAACTATGGCTACACCTTC.

The chain combines TRBV7-9 with TRBJ2-7, with 7 bases matching TRBD1. Germline-derived CDR1 and CDR2 are SEHNR and FQNEAQ (reference sequence). V dropped 5 bases and J dropped 5; count of bases not matched to a gene: 9. CDR3 length equals 14 residues. The CDR3 DNA sequence: TGTGCCAGCAGCACAACCCTAGGGGGCCACGAGCAGTACTTC. It codes for CASSTTLGGHEQYF. Full variable domain (remainder filled in from reference TRBV7-9 and TRBJ2-7): DTGVSQNPRHKITKRGQNVTFRCDPISEHNRLYWYRQTLGQGPEFLTYFQNEAQLEKSRLLSDRFSAERPKGSFSTLEIQRTEQGDSAMYLCASSTTLGGHEQYFGPGTRLTVT.

V and J are TRBV5-1 and TRBJ1-4; no definite D call. V was trimmed by 1 base and J by 6 bases, leaving 10 bases between them. The CDR3 has 14 residues. CDR1 is SGHRS and CDR2 is YFSETQ in the germline V gene. CDR3 sequence reads: CASSLTPTDEKLFF. CDR3 bases: TGCGCCAGCAGCTTGACCCCGACCGATGAAAAACTGTTTTTT.

The chain combines TRBV24-1 with TRBJ2-1; 9 nucleotides match TRBD1. From germline, CDR1 is KGHDR and CDR2 SFDVKD. Trimming at V came to 8 bases and at J to 6 bases, leaving 10 bases not matched to a gene. There are 15 residues in the CDR3. CDR3 sequence: CATTAGTGLSNEQFF. CDR3 nucleotide sequence: TGTGCCACCACCGCCGGGACAGGGCTTAGCAATGAGCAGTTCTTC.

This clonotype was seen at least ten times. The J gene is TRBJ2-5, the V gene TRBV7-2; D is perhaps TRBD2 (5 bases). Germline loops: CDR1 SGHTA, CDR2 FQGNSA. Trimming left V 5 bases short and J 11 bases short, with 12 bases between. This CDR3 is 11 amino acids long. CDR3: CASSLLLGQYF. The CDR3 coding sequence is TGTGCCAGCAGCCTACTACTAGGGCAGTACTTC.

V and J are TRBV20-1 and TRBJ2-5; TRBD1 matches at 10 bases. V shed 5 bases, J shed 5 bases, and the junction held 8 bases outside the gene matches. This CDR3 has 14 residues. CDR1 and CDR2 from the germline V gene are DFQATT and SNEGSKA (reference sequence). The CDR3 bases are TGCAGTGCTCCCCGGACAGGGGGACCGGAGACCCAGTACTTC. The encoded protein is CSAPRTGGPETQYF.

V is TRBV29-1 and J is TRBJ2-5; 7 bases are a match to TRBD1. The CDR3 is 12 amino acids. V shed 4 bases, J shed 4 bases, and the junction held 3 bases outside the gene matches. The germline CDR1 and CDR2 sequences are SQVTM and ANQGSEA. CDR3 coding DNA: TGCAGCGTTGGACAGGGTCCAGAGACCCAGTACTTC. Its protein is CSVGQGPETQYF.

The table lists this clonotype with a few counts. V is TRBV12-5 and J is TRBJ1-1; D gene uncertain. The CDR3 is made up of 16 amino acids. Germline-derived CDR1 and CDR2 are LGHNT and FRNRAP. V lost 5 bases and J 1 base, leaving 17 bases between the germline ends. The CDR3: CASGMGSGKGNTEAFF. The CDR3 region has the DNA TGTGCTAGTGGTATGGGATCCGGAAAGGGGAACACTGAAGCTTTCTTT.

In its sample, this clonotype was seen a few times. The CDR3 DNA is TGTGCCAGCAGCGCCTGGACAGCCACCTCCTACAATGAGCAGTACTTC. It codes for CASSAWTATSYNEQYF. This chain connects TRBV7-8 to TRBJ2-1, with D perhaps matching TRBD1 (6 bases). Judging by the DNA end, TRBJ2-7 fits better; the J call may be wrong. Germline values: CDR1 SGHVS, CDR2 FQNEAQ. CDR3 length: 16 residues.

The CDR3 here is CASSLQGQNSPLHF. In nucleotides, the CDR3 is TGTGCCAGCAGTTTACAGGGACAGAATTCACCCCTCCACTTT. V gene TRBV7-2 combines with J gene TRBJ1-6; 7 bases agree with TRBD1. V was pared by 6 bases and J by 7 bases, with 6 bases of the junction left unmatched. Germline V CDR1 and CDR2: SGHTA, FQGNSA. The CDR3 has 14 amino acids.

The V call is TRBV27, the J call TRBJ2-3, with 14 bases matching TRBD2. CDR1 MNHEY and CDR2 SMNVEV come from the germline V gene (reference sequence). The ends lost 5 bases at V and 2 bases at J; junction bases unmatched: 9. The CDR3 loop spans 18 amino acids. CDR3 sequence (DNA): TGTGCCAGCAGTCGACTAGCGGGGGGGATTGGGAACACAGATACGCAGTATTTT. This translates into CASSRLAGGIGNTDTQYF.

This clonotype was observed a handful of times. The chain carries TRBV12-3 or TRBV12-4 and TRBJ2-1, with D tentatively TRBD1 (5 bases). The length of the CDR3 is 12 residues. V was trimmed by 7 bases and J by 8 bases, leaving 12 bases between them. CDR3: CASTPGADEQFF. CDR3 DNA: TGTGCCAGCACCCCTGGGGCCGATGAGCAGTTCTTC.

This chain joins TRBV5-1 and TRBJ1-2; D unresolved. The V end lost 0 bases, the J end lost 6 bases, and 9 bases lay between the germline ends. This CDR3 region has 13 residues. Germline V gives CDR1 SGHRS, CDR2 YFSETQ. The DNA for the CDR3 is TGCGCCAGCAGCTTGGTGCCCGGGGATGGCTACACCTTC. Amino acids: CASSLVPGDGYTF.

This clonotype was found a few times. The chain employs TRBV7-2 and TRBJ1-2; 7 bases align to TRBD1. The CDR3 runs 15 residues. Germline loops: CDR1 SGHTA, CDR2 FQGNSA. V dropped 3 bases and J dropped 8; count of bases not matched to a gene: 12. The CDR3 sequence is CASSFPAGGMGGYTF. For the CDR3, the DNA is TGTGCCAGCAGCTTCCCAGCAGGGGGAATGGGGGGCTACACCTTC. The full variable domain, with the rest looked up from reference TRBV7-2 and TRBJ1-2, is GAGVSQSPSNKVTEKGKDVELRCDPISGHTALYWYRQSLGQGLEFLIYFQGNSAPDKSGLPSDRFSAERTGGSVSTLTIQRTQQEDSAVYLCASSFPAGGMGGYTFGSGTRLTVV.

Of note for this clonotype: A read error may be the cause here, since a much bigger clone is one base away. The chain recombines TRBV29-1 with TRBJ1-2; TRBD1 agrees at 11 bases. CDR3 length equals 16 residues. Germline V gives CDR1 SQVTM, CDR2 ANQGSEA. CDR3 nucleotide sequence: TGCGGCGTTGAAGATCTTTCGGGACAGGGGGACTATGGCTACACCTTC. The encoded protein is CGVEDLSGQGDYGYTF.

This clonotype was found a few times. The gene calls are TRBV15 and TRBJ2-1; 8 bases align to TRBD1. After removal of 3 bases from V and 7 bases from J, the junction contained 14 bases not matched to a gene. The germline V gene encodes CDR1 LNHNV and CDR2 YYDKDF (reference sequence). The CDR3 has 17 amino acids. CDR3 nucleotide sequence: TGTGCCACCAGCAGCCTCGGGGGACAGGCGGGTAGGAATGAGCAGTTCTTC. This codes for CATSSLGGQAGRNEQFF. Supplemented by reference TRBV15 and TRBJ2-1, the full variable domain reads DAMVIQNPRYQVTQFGKPVTLSCSQTLNHNVMYWYQQKSSQAPKLLFHYYDKDFNNEADTPDNFQSRRPNTSFCFLDIRSPGLGDTAMYLCATSSLGGQAGRNEQFFGPGTRLTVL.

V is TRBV28 and J is TRBJ2-3, with 7 bases that match TRBD1. CDR3 size: 18 residues. Germline loops: CDR1 MDHEN, CDR2 SYDVKM. Losses at the gene ends were 1 base for V and 0 bases for J; bases not matched to a gene: 10. The CDR3 region has the DNA TGTGCCAGCAGTTTATCCCCCCACAGGGGCGCTAGCACAGATACGCAGTATTTT. As protein: CASSLSPHRGASTDTQYF.

This clonotype was observed many times. The chain uses TRBV20-1 and TRBJ2-7; 8 bases map to TRBD2. The germline CDR1 and CDR2 sequences are DFQATT and SNEGSKA (reference sequence). Trimming cost V 6 bases and J 2 bases; bases outside gene matches: 9. The CDR3 has 14 amino acids. The CDR3 sequence: CSALRTSGTYEQYF. The CDR3 nucleotides read TGCAGTGCCCTCCGCACTAGCGGTACCTACGAGCAGTACTTC.

The V call is TRBV27, the J call TRBJ1-6; D is unclear. The germline V and J ends were trimmed by 6 bases and 0 bases, with 18 bases remaining between them. Per germline, CDR1 MNHEY and CDR2 SMNVEV (reference sequence). The length of the CDR3 is 18 residues. The CDR3 reads CASSHRPYISSYNSPLHF. Written as DNA, the CDR3 is TGTGCCAGCAGCCATCGGCCGTATATAAGCTCCTATAATTCACCCCTCCACTTT.

This rearrangement joins TRBV2 to TRBJ2-7; D gene unclear. The CDR3 covers 12 residues. V lost 4 bases and J 9 bases, leaving 13 bases between the germline ends. CDR1 and CDR2 (germline): SNHLY, FYNNEI. This CDR3 reads CASSVGRVGQYF. CDR3 bases: TGTGCCAGCAGTGTCGGACGGGTAGGGCAGTACTTC.

Of note for this clonotype: This may arise from a read error, as a much more abundant clone is one base away. The chain employs TRBV5-1 and TRBJ2-1; D is tentatively TRBD1 or TRBD2 (5 bases each). This CDR3 is built from 14 residues. Germline V CDR1 and CDR2: SGHRS, YFSETQ. Between the trimmed V and J ends, which lost 6 bases and 0 bases, there was a span of 10 bases. CDR3 DNA: TGCGCCAGCAACTGGGGGAGCTCCTACAATGAGCAGTTCTTC. This codes for CASNWGSSYNEQFF.

The sample holds one count of this clonotype. At one of its ends the junction is not consistent with the germline gene, which may arise from a read error. The chain employs TRBV27 and TRBJ2-1, with D unclear. The germline gives CDR1 MNHEY, CDR2 SMNVEV (reference sequence). This CDR3 has 12 residues. CDR3 sequence: CASSSRSNGQFF. In nucleotides, the CDR3 is TGTGCCAGCAGTTCTAGATCCAATGGGCAGTTCTTC.

This clonotype has more than one count but fewer than ten. The chain combines TRBV29-1 with TRBJ1-1, with a tentative D call TRBD1 (5 bases). CDR3 size: 11 residues. CDR1 is SQVTM, CDR2 ANQGSEA, per germline. V lost 7 bases and J lost 4, with 10 bases in between. The CDR3 region has the DNA TGCAGCGCGGGACGGGGCACTGAAGCTTTCTTT. This encodes CSAGRGTEAFF.

The chain employs TRBV20-1 and TRBJ1-2, with 9 bases matching TRBD1. Unmatched junction bases numbered 6, after V lost 0 bases and J lost 10 bases. The CDR3 has 13 residues. Germline CDR1 reads DFQATT; CDR2 reads SNEGSKA (reference sequence). CDR3 sequence reads: CSARDWGQGLYTF. As DNA, the CDR3 is TGCAGTGCTAGAGATTGGGGACAGGGTCTCTACACCTTC.

The chain recombines TRBV5-6 with TRBJ1-2; no clear D gene. V was pared by 3 bases and J by 3 bases, with 9 bases between. Per germline, CDR1 SGHDT and CDR2 YYEEEE. The CDR3 totals 13 residues. The CDR3: CASSWTTYYGYTF. CDR3 nucleotide sequence: TGTGCCAGCAGCTGGACCACTTACTATGGCTACACCTTC.

As to this clonotype: This may stem from a read error, because a much larger clone lies one nucleotide away. CDR3: CSGDWQGQTQYF. The CDR3 DNA sequence: TGCAGCGGTGATTGGCAGGGCCAGACCCAGTACTTC. J is TRBJ2-5 and V is TRBV29-1, with D maybe TRBD1 (5 bases). V was shortened by 7 bases and J by 6 bases, with 15 bases between the two germline ends. Germline CDR1 reads SQVTM; CDR2 reads ANQGSEA. The CDR3 spans 12 residues.

This clonotype has a handful of counts. A much larger clone differs from this one at a single base, so this may be a read error. The chain combines TRBV20-1 with TRBJ2-1; D unclear. CDR3 length equals 10 residues. CDR1 and CDR2 from the germline V gene are DFQATT and SNEGSKA (reference sequence). The CDR3 DNA sequence: TGCAATGCTAGTCTTAATGAGCAGTTCTTC. It specifies CNASLNEQFF.